These 9 T cell receptor beta chains were sequenced from one sample in a study of cytomegalovirus exposure and HLA in healthy donors. The PCR employed 60 Vbeta primers together with 13 Jbeta primers. The protocol was immunoSEQ multiplex PCR, while the TCRdb copy is restricted to in-frame clones and leaves out a portion. This repertoire shows around 180,000 clones, 70% to 90% found once; its top ten account for around 2%. Material: PBMCs. The source is a woman between 18 and 30 years old in good health and CMV-seropositive.

CDR3 nucleotides: TGTGCCAGCAGCTTAGCTGGACTTACGGCTTTCTTT. It codes for CASSLAGLTAFF. The chain carries TRBV7-2 and TRBJ1-1; D unclear. The CDR3 covers 12 residues. Trimming pared 0 bases from V and 11 bases from J, leaving 10 bases between. CDR1 SGHTA and CDR2 FQGNSA come from the germline V gene.

The chain carries TRBV11-2 and TRBJ2-1; D unclear. The germline V and J ends were trimmed by 5 bases and 4 bases, with 9 bases remaining between them. The V gene's germline CDR1 is SGHAT and CDR2 FQNNGV. CDR3 length equals 13 residues. Here the CDR3 DNA reads TGTGCCAGCAGCGCATATAGATACAATGAGCAGTTCTTC. Translated, it gives CASSAYRYNEQFF.

The rearrangement joins TRBV28 to TRBJ1-1, with TRBD1 matching over 9 bases. This CDR3 has 14 amino acids. The germline CDR1 and CDR2 sequences are MDHEN and SYDVKM. After removal of 5 bases from V and 1 base from J, the junction contained 2 bases not matched to a gene. CDR3: CASSPTGGNTEAFF. DNA for the CDR3: TGTGCCAGCAGTCCGACAGGGGGGAACACTGAAGCTTTCTTT.

The V gene is TRBV7-9, the J gene TRBJ2-7; D gene unclear. Trimming took 6 bases from V and 1 from J, leaving 10 bases between them. The CDR3 length is 13 residues. Germline CDR1 is SEHNR and CDR2 is FQNEAQ (reference sequence). The CDR3 here is CASRAGNSYEQYF. The CDR3 DNA sequence: TGTGCCAGCAGGGCAGGCAATTCCTACGAGCAGTACTTC.

This chain joins TRBV6-1 and TRBJ2-5; weak D call: TRBD2 (8 bases). The assigned J gene may be wrong: the sequence end matches TRBJ2-7 better. The CDR3 contains 15 residues. Germline V gene lookup returns CDR1 MNHNS and CDR2 SASEGT. CDR3 sequence: CASSKPGLGGIEQYF. DNA for the CDR3: TGTGCCAGCAGTAAACCGGGACTAGGGGGCATCGAGCAGTACTTC.

The chain employs TRBV29-1 and TRBJ2-3; tentative D call: TRBD2 (6 bases). Germline CDR1 is SQVTM and CDR2 is ANQGSEA. This CDR3 region has 15 residues. V lost 3 bases to trimming and J lost 6 bases, with 19 bases between them. The CDR3 here is CSVDGDRERGDTQYF. The CDR3 DNA is TGCAGCGTTGATGGGGACCGCGAACGGGGGGATACGCAGTATTTT.

The chain couples TRBV7-8 to TRBJ1-1; D unclear. CDR3 length: 14 amino acids. Germline CDR1 is SGHVS and CDR2 is FQNEAQ. The V and J ends lost 2 bases and 3 bases respectively, with 10 bases between them. CDR3 nucleotide sequence: TGTGCCAGCAGCTTACGGGGTCGATACACTGAAGCTTTCTTT. It yields the protein CASSLRGRYTEAFF.

The CDR3 sequence is CASQDRPGFYSNQPQHF. CDR3 nucleotide sequence: TGTGCCAGTCAAGACAGGCCGGGGTTTTATAGCAATCAGCCCCAGCATTTT. This chain uses TRBV19 with TRBJ1-5, with D perhaps matching TRBD1 (6 bases). Germline CDR1 is LNHDA and CDR2 is SQIVND (reference sequence). This CDR3 has 17 amino acids. Trimming removed 8 bases at V and 0 bases at J, with 20 bases between.

The genes are TRBV28 and TRBJ1-1; D ambiguous. V gave up 3 bases and J gave up 5 bases, with 13 bases separating them. The CDR3 consists of 14 residues. Germline V gene sequence: CDR1 MDHEN, CDR2 SYDVKM. The CDR3 coding sequence is TGTGCCAGCAGTTTTGCGGGCGATGGGACTGAAGCTTTCTTT. Translated: CASSFAGDGTEAFF.